This T cell receptor beta chain was documented in a study of Ad26.COV2.S vaccination and SARS-CoV-2 variants. CDR1 SGDLS and CDR2 YYNGEE come from the germline V gene. The V end lost 4 bases, the J end lost 5 bases, and 7 bases lay between the germline ends. The CDR3 spans 12 residues. Method: immunoSEQ multiplex PCR; TCRdb's copy keeps in-frame clones and lacks some. Of some 460,000 clones detected, 70% to 90% appear once; the ten largest clones hold approximately 1.7%. Stated treatment: about 20 received Ad26.COV2.S at low or high dose, single or two shots; 5 received placebo; per-sample allocation not given. Sampling took place 63 days after the first vaccine or placebo injection.

The sample here was peripheral blood, taken in a trial of Ad26.COV2.S vaccine versus placebo. The TCR sequence derives from a person aged 18-60 years who received the Ad26.COV2.S COVID-19 vaccine or a placebo. The rearrangement uses TRBV9 and TRBJ2-1; D is unresolved. The CDR3 nucleotides read TGTGCCAGCAGCTACTCGCACAATGAGCAGTTCTTC. The encoded protein is CASSYSHNEQFF.